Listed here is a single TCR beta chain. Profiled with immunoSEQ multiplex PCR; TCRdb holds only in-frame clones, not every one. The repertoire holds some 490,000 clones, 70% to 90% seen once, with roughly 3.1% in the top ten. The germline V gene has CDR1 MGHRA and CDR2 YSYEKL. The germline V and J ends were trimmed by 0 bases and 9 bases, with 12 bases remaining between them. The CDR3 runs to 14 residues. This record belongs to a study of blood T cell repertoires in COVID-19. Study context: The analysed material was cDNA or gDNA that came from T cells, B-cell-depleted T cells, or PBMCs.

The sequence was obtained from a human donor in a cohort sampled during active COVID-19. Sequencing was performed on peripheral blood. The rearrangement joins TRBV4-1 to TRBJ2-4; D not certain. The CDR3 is CASSQDGNGGIQYF. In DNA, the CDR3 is TGCGCCAGCAGCCAAGATGGCAACGGCGGCATTCAGTACTTC.